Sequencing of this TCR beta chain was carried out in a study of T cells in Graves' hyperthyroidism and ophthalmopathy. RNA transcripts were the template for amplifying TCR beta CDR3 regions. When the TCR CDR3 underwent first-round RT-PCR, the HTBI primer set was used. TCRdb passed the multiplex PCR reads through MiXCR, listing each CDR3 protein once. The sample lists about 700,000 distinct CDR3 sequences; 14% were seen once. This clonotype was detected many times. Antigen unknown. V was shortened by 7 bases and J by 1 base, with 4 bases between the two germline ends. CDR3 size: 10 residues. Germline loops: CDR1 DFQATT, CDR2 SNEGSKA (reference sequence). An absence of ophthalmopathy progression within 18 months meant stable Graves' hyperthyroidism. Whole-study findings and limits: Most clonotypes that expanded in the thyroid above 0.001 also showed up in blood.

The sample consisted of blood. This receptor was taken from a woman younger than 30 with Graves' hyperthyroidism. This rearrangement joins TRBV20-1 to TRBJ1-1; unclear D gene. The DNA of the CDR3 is TGCAGTGTCGGGAACACTGAAGCTTTCTTT. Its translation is CSVGNTEAFF.